What follows are 32 T cell receptor beta chains derived from one specimen sequenced in a study of T cells in Graves' hyperthyroidism and ophthalmopathy. Amplified TCR beta CDR3 regions derived from RNA transcripts. The HTBI primer set was used in a first-round RT-PCR of the TCR CDR3. Each CDR3 protein is one row after TCRdb ran MiXCR on the multiplex PCR reads. This sample has 480,000 or so distinct CDR3 sequences, with around 14% found just once. Sample: blood. The origin of the receptors is a woman between 18 and 29 years old with Graves' hyperthyroidism.

This chain uses TRBV9 with TRBJ1-6; D remains ambiguous. The germline gives CDR1 SGDLS, CDR2 YYNGEE. The CDR3 consists of 14 residues. Trimming removed 0 bases at V and 10 bases at J, with 11 bases between. The CDR3 reads CASSVGFGNSPLHF. Here the CDR3 DNA reads TGTGCCAGCAGCGTAGGATTTGGCAACTCACCCCTCCACTTT. Full variable domain (missing parts from reference TRBV9 and TRBJ1-6): DSGVTQTPKHLITATGQRVTLRCSPRSGDLSVYWYQQSLDQGLQFLIQYYNGEERAKGNILERFSAQQFPDLHSELNLSSLELGDSALYFCASSVGFGNSPLHFGNGTRLTVT.

This clonotype was recorded many times. The V and J genes are TRBV2 and TRBJ2-7; D is unclear. Looked up from germline, CDR1 is SNHLY and CDR2 is FYNNEI. The CDR3 loop spans 13 amino acids. V lost 10 bases to trimming and J lost 4 bases, with 17 bases between them. CDR3: CAILRIRNYEQYV. The CDR3 nucleotides read TGTGCCATCTTAAGAATCCGGAATTACGAGCAGTACGTC.

This clonotype was counted a few times. The V gene is TRBV3-1, the J gene TRBJ1-1; 8 bases are shared with TRBD1. In germline, CDR1 is LGHDT, CDR2 YNNKEL (reference sequence). Germline trimming cut 3 bases from V and 9 bases from J; bases unmatched to any gene: 6. CDR3 length: 13 amino acids. Here the CDR3 DNA reads TGTGCCAGCAGCCATTCTGACAGGGGCAAAGCTTTCTTT. The encoded protein is CASSHSDRGKAFF.

This clonotype was counted between two and nine times. This chain uses TRBV7-3 with TRBJ2-2, with D perhaps matching TRBD2 (5 bases). The CDR3 sequence is 13 residues long. In germline, CDR1 is SGHTA, CDR2 FQGTGA. Trimming stripped 2 bases from V and 11 bases from J, with 12 bases between. CDR3 nucleotides: TGTGCCAGCAGCTTAGCGCCGTCGGGAGAGCTGTTTTTT. This gives the protein CASSLAPSGELFF.

In this sample, this clonotype turned up many times. The rearrangement joins TRBV24-1 to TRBJ2-1; D possibly corresponds to TRBD2 (5 bases). CDR3 length: 14 amino acids. Trimming took 2 bases from V and 7 from J, leaving 11 bases between them. The germline CDR1 and CDR2 sequences are KGHDR and SFDVKD. The CDR3 sequence is CATSDSGSPNEQFF. Written as DNA, the CDR3 is TGTGCCACCAGTGATTCGGGGTCCCCGAATGAGCAGTTCTTC.

This clonotype was seen at least ten times. V gene TRBV11-2 combines with J gene TRBJ2-1, with 8 bases that match TRBD2. Germline CDR1 SGHAT, CDR2 FQNNGV. There are 16 residues in the CDR3. With V trimmed by 5 bases and J by 6 bases, 12 bases remained unmatched. In DNA form, the CDR3 reads TGTGCCAGCAGCCCTATGAGGCTAGCGGGCTCCAATGAGCAGTTCTTC. Its protein is CASSPMRLAGSNEQFF.

This clonotype was counted between two and nine times. The chain links TRBV20-1 to TRBJ1-1; D is uncertain. The CDR3 totals 11 residues. Trimming cost V 7 bases and J 4 bases, with 10 bases left between them. From germline, CDR1 is DFQATT and CDR2 SNEGSKA (reference sequence). CDR3 region: CSGSQATEAFF. CDR3 nucleotides: TGCAGTGGATCCCAGGCCACTGAAGCTTTCTTT.

About this clonotype itself: A read error is possible here, since a much larger clone lies one base away. The chain couples TRBV12-3 or TRBV12-4 to TRBJ2-3; weak D call: TRBD1 (5 bases). The last part of the DNA fits TRBJ1-5 better; the J call may be wrong. This CDR3 comprises 15 residues. CDR3 in DNA: TGTGCCAGCAGCCCGGGACGGGGGGTCACAGATACGCAGCATTTT. Translated: CASSPGRGVTDTQHF.

This clonotype was observed many times. V and J are TRBV24-1 and TRBJ2-2; the match to TRBD1 covers 8 bases. The CDR3 extends over 16 amino acids. The trim removed 7 bases at V and 8 bases at J, leaving 14 bases unmatched. Germline V gene lookup returns CDR1 KGHDR and CDR2 SFDVKD. The CDR3 coding sequence is TGTGCCACCAGGGACAGGATGCAGGGGACAGGTGGGGAGCTGTTTTTT. Translating it yields CATRDRMQGTGGELFF.

V and J are TRBV9 and TRBJ2-2; tentative D call: TRBD2 (5 bases). The CDR3 contains 14 residues. Trimming took 3 bases from V and 8 from J, leaving 14 bases between them. Germline V gives CDR1 SGDLS, CDR2 YYNGEE. CDR3 residues: CASSAQIWEGELFF. The CDR3 DNA reads as TGTGCCAGCAGCGCCCAGATCTGGGAGGGGGAGCTGTTTTTT.

This clonotype occurred many times. The DNA for the CDR3 is TGTGCCAGCAGCCAAGGGACAGCCACCGGGGAGCTGTTTTTT. Its protein product is CASSQGTATGELFF. The V and J genes are TRBV3-1 and TRBJ2-2; D may be TRBD1 (6 bases). CDR1 LGHDT and CDR2 YNNKEL come from the germline V gene (reference sequence). The CDR3 sequence is 14 residues long. V shed 1 base and J shed 4 bases, with 7 bases lying between them.

This clonotype was recorded at least ten times. V and J are TRBV12-3 or TRBV12-4 and TRBJ1-3; D remains ambiguous. V lost 5 bases and J 0 bases, leaving 14 bases between the germline ends. This CDR3 has 16 amino acids. The CDR3 is CASSRLPSDSGNTIYF. The CDR3 coding sequence is TGTGCCAGCAGTCGCCTCCCATCGGACTCTGGAAACACCATATATTTT.

Turning to this clonotype: A much larger clonotype is one base distant, so this may be a read error. The rearrangement joins TRBV9 to TRBJ2-7; TRBD1 aligns across 8 bases. There are 13 residues in the CDR3. The ends lost 4 bases at V and 8 bases at J; junction bases unmatched: 8. CDR1 and CDR2 (germline): SGDLS, YYNGEE. In nucleotides, the CDR3 is TGTGCCAGCAGCTTCATGGACAGGGACCAGCAGTACTTC. Its protein is CASSFMDRDQQYF.

This clonotype was found many times. In DNA form, the CDR3 reads TGTGCCAGCAGCTTACGGCCTCATAATTCACCCCTCCACTTT. Translation: CASSLRPHNSPLHF. This sequence joins TRBV11-3 and TRBJ1-6; D is ambiguous. Looked up from germline, CDR1 is SGHNT and CDR2 is YENEEA. The CDR3 is 14 residues long. The germline V and J ends were trimmed by 2 bases and 5 bases, with 7 bases remaining between them.

This clonotype was recorded once. The rearrangement joins TRBV18 to TRBJ2-2; 9 nucleotides align to TRBD2. CDR3 length: 17 amino acids. V dropped 2 bases and J dropped 2; count of bases not matched to a gene: 6. Looked up from germline, CDR1 is KGHSH and CDR2 is LQKENI. This chain's CDR3 is CASSPSSGSANTGELFF. In nucleotides, the CDR3 is TGTGCCAGCTCACCAAGTAGCGGGAGTGCAAACACCGGGGAGCTGTTTTTT.

This clonotype was counted many times. The V call is TRBV2, the J call TRBJ1-2; D may be TRBD1 (6 bases). Per germline, CDR1 SNHLY and CDR2 FYNNEI. Trimming removed 4 bases at V and 2 bases at J, with 20 bases between. The CDR3 runs to 17 residues. In nucleotides, the CDR3 is TGTGCCAGCAGTGGCCCCCAACTCGGACAGCCCAACTATGGCTACACCTTC. This encodes CASSGPQLGQPNYGYTF.

CDR3: CATSDTGTSGRAGELFF. CDR3 coding DNA: TGTGCCACCAGTGACACCGGGACTAGCGGGAGGGCCGGGGAGCTGTTTTTT. The genes are TRBV24-1 and TRBJ2-2; 16 nucleotides match TRBD2. The CDR3 consists of 17 residues. V lost 4 bases to trimming and J lost 6 bases; unmatched junction nucleotides: 4. Germline CDR1 and CDR2: KGHDR and SFDVKD.

The chain employs TRBV6-5 and TRBJ2-7, with D uncertain. Per germline, CDR1 MNHEY and CDR2 SVGAGI. V was clipped by 5 bases and J by 5 bases, with 16 bases between them. This CDR3 region has 14 residues. For the CDR3, the DNA is TGTGCCAGCAGTCCTAAGCCAGCGAGGAACGAGCAGTACGTC. It is translated as CASSPKPARNEQYV.

This clonotype was recorded many times. The rearrangement joins TRBV28 to TRBJ2-7, with TRBD1 matching over 7 bases. Germline V CDR1 and CDR2: MDHEN, SYDVKM. CDR3 length: 12 amino acids. V was pared by 6 bases and J by 7 bases, with 6 bases of the junction left unmatched. The CDR3 loop is CASSPDRVEQYF. DNA for the CDR3: TGTGCCAGCAGCCCCGACAGGGTAGAGCAGTACTTC.

This clonotype was seen only a few times. The chain recombines TRBV10-3 with TRBJ1-1; D unclear. The CDR3 length is 11 residues. Germline CDR1 ENHRY, CDR2 SYGVKD. V was pared by 0 bases and J by 7 bases, with 3 bases between. CDR3: CAISESDEAFF. The CDR3 DNA reads as TGTGCCATCAGTGAGTCTGATGAAGCTTTCTTT.

The chain combines TRBV6-1 with TRBJ2-5; the D call may be TRBD1 or TRBD2 (5 bases each). This CDR3 comprises 12 residues. The germline V gene encodes CDR1 MNHNS and CDR2 SASEGT. Trimming removed 11 bases at V and 5 bases at J, with 15 bases between. CDR3 bases: TGTGCCGGGGGTGGAGAGTGGGAGACCCAGTACTTC. Translating it yields CAGGGEWETQYF.

This clonotype appeared a few times. V usage is TRBV12-3 or TRBV12-4 and J usage is TRBJ2-3; no reliable D call. Trimming cost V 2 bases and J 1 base, with 10 bases left between them. The CDR3 extends over 15 amino acids. The CDR3 sequence: CASSLRLRGTDTQYF. For the CDR3, the DNA is TGTGCCAGCAGTTTACGCCTCCGGGGCACAGATACGCAGTATTTT.

In this sample, this clonotype turned up many times. This sequence joins TRBV19 and TRBJ2-1, with 13 bases identical to TRBD2. The CDR3 covers 15 residues. V dropped 6 bases and J dropped 6; count of bases not matched to a gene: 5. Germline V gene data show CDR1 as LNHDA and CDR2 as SQIVND (reference sequence). The CDR3 region has the DNA TGTGCCAGTAGCACTGGGACTAGCGGGATCAATGAGCAGTTCTTC. Translating gives CASSTGTSGINEQFF.

V usage is TRBV3-1 and J usage is TRBJ1-2; D not certain. Trimming stripped 6 bases from V and 6 bases from J, with 14 bases between. Germline-derived CDR1 and CDR2 are LGHDT and YNNKEL (reference sequence). CDR3 length: 13 residues. The CDR3 nucleotides read TGTGCCAGCAGTCTCGAGCGAAGGGATGGCTACACCTTC. Protein: CASSLERRDGYTF.

This clonotype has at least ten counts. The rearrangement links TRBV10-3 to TRBJ2-5; 13 bases line up with TRBD2. The CDR3 consists of 15 residues. V lost 11 bases and J lost 4; bases outside the gene matches: 10. Germline CDR1 ENHRY, CDR2 SYGVKD. The CDR3 loop reads CASGTSGNRRETQYF. The CDR3 nucleotides are TGTGCCTCCGGGACTAGCGGGAACCGGCGAGAGACCCAGTACTTC.

This clonotype was seen ten or more times. The chain employs TRBV12-3 or TRBV12-4 and TRBJ1-1, with a weak D call TRBD1 (5 bases). The CDR3 spans 12 residues. Trimming pared 7 bases from V and 11 bases from J, leaving 17 bases between. CDR3: CASTLRQGVAFF. CDR3 sequence (DNA): TGTGCCAGCACCCTTCGGCAGGGTGTGGCTTTCTTT.

This clonotype was detected many times. The DNA for the CDR3 is TGTGCCACCATAACGGGCAAACCTCGCTCCTACGAGCAGTACTTC. This codes for CATITGKPRSYEQYF. The J gene is TRBJ2-7, the V gene TRBV6-8; D is ambiguous. The CDR3 sequence is 15 residues long. Trimming removed 10 bases from V and 0 bases from J, with 19 bases in between. Germline V gene lookup returns CDR1 MNHGY and CDR2 SAAAGT.

This clonotype was counted many times. The chain has TRBV2 and TRBJ1-1; 7 nucleotides align to TRBD1. CDR3 length: 15 residues. The junction had 9 bases not matched to a gene; V was cut back by 8 bases and J by 0 bases. Germline lookup yields CDR1 SNHLY and CDR2 FYNNEI. The CDR3: CASGKRQGMNTEAFF. The CDR3 region has the DNA TGTGCCAGCGGGAAGAGACAGGGAATGAACACTGAAGCTTTCTTT.

The sample holds many counts of this clonotype. A much larger clone sits a single nucleotide away, making a read error possible. The CDR3 DNA sequence: TGCGCCAGCAGCTTGGCCGTGGGCACCGGGGAGCTGTTTTTT. It codes for CASSLAVGTGELFF. J is TRBJ2-2 and V is TRBV5-1; D is unclear. V gave up 0 bases and J gave up 4 bases, with 7 bases separating them. This CDR3 comprises 14 residues. The germline V gene has CDR1 SGHRS and CDR2 YFSETQ.

About this clonotype itself: One end of the junction does not line up with germline, which may come from a read error. The CDR3 here is CASSYFPGQGYGQYF. Here the CDR3 DNA reads TGTGCCAGCAGTTACTTCCCAGGACAGGGATACGGGCAGTACTTC. This rearrangement joins TRBV6-2 or TRBV6-3 to TRBJ2-7, with 8 bases that match TRBD1. CDR1 and CDR2 (germline): MNHEY, SVGEGT. The CDR3 is 15 amino acids.

This clonotype was seen at least ten times. The gene calls are TRBV7-2 and TRBJ1-6; 11 positions agree with TRBD1. This CDR3 is 14 amino acids long. Germline CDR1 is SGHTA and CDR2 is FQGNSA. J lost 9 bases, V lost 6 bases, and 4 bases had no gene match. The CDR3 DNA reads TGTGCCAGCAGTTCCGGGACAGGGGGTTCACCCCTCCACTTT. It specifies CASSSGTGGSPLHF.

This clonotype was counted a few times. The gene calls are TRBV6-4 and TRBJ1-5; D is unresolved. The V gene's germline CDR1 is MRHNA and CDR2 SNTAGT. Between the trimmed V and J ends, which lost 5 bases and 6 bases, there was a span of 14 bases. CDR3 length equals 14 residues. CDR3 residues: CASSLEDRAQPQHF. The DNA for the CDR3 is TGTGCCAGCAGTCTAGAGGACCGGGCTCAGCCCCAGCATTTT.